These 27 T cell receptor beta chains came from one sample sequenced in a study of metastatic and nonmetastatic thyroid tumors. Via MiXCR, TCRdb re-called the PCR reads. Of fewer than 15,000 clones listed, about 26% are singletons. Nobody among the patients had been given any treatment before thyroid surgery. The sample taken for sequencing was tumor tissue. These receptors were collected from a female donor with papillary thyroid cancer or a benign thyroid nodule (not recorded which). Some clones in this sample may be carry-over from other donors' samples.

By sample fraction, this clone is large (0.1 to 1%). V and J are TRBV6-1 and TRBJ2-7, with 10 bases lining up with TRBD1. The CDR3 is 17 amino acids. After removal of 2 bases from V and 4 bases from J, the junction contained 11 bases not matched to a gene. CDR1 is MNHNS and CDR2 is SASEGT in the germline V gene. The CDR3 protein is CASSEYWGTGVGYEQYF. DNA of the CDR3: TGTGCCAGCAGTGAATATTGGGGGACAGGGGTGGGGTACGAGCAGTACTTC.

For this clone: A read error may produce the germline difference seen at one junction end. The chain links TRBV9 to TRBJ2-1; perhaps TRBD1 as D (5 bases). CDR3 size: 15 residues. The germline gives CDR1 SGDLS, CDR2 YYNGEE. CDR3 amino acids: CASRVATQGKNEQFF. The DNA for the CDR3 is TGTGCCAGCAGAGTAGCTACCCAGGGAAAAAATGAGCAGTTCTTC.

The chain links TRBV6-2 or TRBV6-3 to TRBJ2-7, with D possibly TRBD2 on 6 matching bases. This CDR3 comprises 13 residues. Trimming shortened V by 9 bases and J by 2 bases, and 14 bases separated the two germline ends. Germline V CDR1 and CDR2: MNHEY, SVGEGT. The CDR3 bases are TGTGCCAGTAGGGACTGGAGAACCTACGAGCAGTACTTC. As protein: CASRDWRTYEQYF.

This clone was seen only a few times. This may be a read error, as it is one base from a much larger clone. J is TRBJ2-3 and V is TRBV20-1; perhaps TRBD1 as D (5 bases). CDR1 and CDR2 from the germline V gene are DFQATT and SNEGSKA (reference sequence). CDR3 length: 15 amino acids. The V end lost 5 bases, the J end lost 5 bases, and 20 bases lay between the germline ends. CDR3 amino acids: CSAEPSTVLRDTQYF. In DNA form, the CDR3 reads TGCAGTGCTGAACCCTCGACAGTGTTGAGAGATACGCAGTATTTT.

By frequency in the sample, this clone is medium-sized. This chain connects TRBV10-3 to TRBJ2-2, with D perhaps matching TRBD2 (6 bases). The germline CDR1 and CDR2 sequences are ENHRY and SYGVKD. V lost 6 bases and J 2 bases, leaving 10 bases between the germline ends. The CDR3 extends over 14 amino acids. CDR3 sequence: CAIRDSGNTGELFF. The CDR3 DNA follows: TGTGCCATCAGGGATAGCGGAAACACCGGGGAGCTGTTTTTT.

The table lists this clone with many counts. V usage is TRBV12-3 or TRBV12-4 and J usage is TRBJ2-2; TRBD2 might be the D (6 bases). CDR3 size: 16 residues. Between the trimmed V and J ends, which lost 6 bases and 2 bases, there was a span of 16 bases. CDR3 DNA sequence: TGTGCCAGCAGGGGGACTGAGCTCCCAAACACCGGGGAGCTGTTTTTT. This gives the protein CASRGTELPNTGELFF.

This clone has at least ten counts. This chain links TRBV4-1 with TRBJ2-1; D uncertain. This CDR3 spans 15 amino acids. V lost 0 bases to trimming and J lost 0 bases, with 6 bases between them. The germline V gene has CDR1 MGHRA and CDR2 YSYEKL. DNA of the CDR3: TGCGCCAGCAGCCAAGAGTCGCGCTCCTACAATGAGCAGTTCTTC. This codes for CASSQESRSYNEQFF.

The gene calls are TRBV20-1 and TRBJ2-7; D may be TRBD2 (6 bases). CDR1 and CDR2 from the germline V gene are DFQATT and SNEGSKA (reference sequence). Trimming took 5 bases from V and 2 from J, leaving 13 bases between them. This CDR3 is built from 13 residues. DNA for the CDR3: TGCAGTGCTTTAAACCGGGAGCCCTACGAGCAGTACTTC. This codes for CSALNREPYEQYF.

The chain combines TRBV6-2 or TRBV6-3 with TRBJ1-1; no clear D gene. V was clipped by 2 bases and J by 6 bases, with 10 bases between them. The V gene's germline CDR1 is MNHEY and CDR2 SVGEGT. This CDR3 spans 13 amino acids. The CDR3 spells CASSYTIGAEAFF. In DNA, the CDR3 is TGTGCCAGCAGTTACACGATTGGAGCTGAAGCTTTCTTT.

V is TRBV6-1 and J is TRBJ2-3, with 7 bases fitting TRBD1. Germline-derived CDR1 and CDR2 are MNHNS and SASEGT. This CDR3 spans 13 amino acids. Trimming removed 4 bases from V and 8 bases from J; junction bases left unmatched: 6. The CDR3 sequence is CASSGDQGVTQYF. CDR3 DNA sequence: TGTGCCAGCAGTGGGGATCAGGGGGTTACGCAGTATTTT.

This clone has a count of ten or more. Other nucleotide sequences from this sample produce the same CDR3. The gene calls are TRBV6-1 and TRBJ2-7; TRBD2 matches at 12 bases. The germline V gene has CDR1 MNHNS and CDR2 SASEGT. Trimming at V came to 9 bases and at J to 1 base, leaving 4 bases not matched to a gene. CDR3 length equals 14 residues. The chain's CDR3 is CASSGLAGSYEQYF. The CDR3 coding sequence is TGTGCCAGTTCGGGACTAGCGGGTTCCTACGAGCAGTACTTC.

This clone was seen many times. The sample holds other DNA sequences that translate to the same CDR3. J is TRBJ2-6 and V is TRBV30; D ambiguous. CDR1 and CDR2 (germline): GTSNPN, SVGIG (reference sequence). With 4 bases removed from V and 0 bases from J, the gap between germline ends came to 16 bases. The CDR3 extends over 17 amino acids. CDR3: CAWMTRPRISGANVLTF. CDR3 DNA sequence: TGTGCCTGGATGACCAGGCCGCGCATCTCTGGGGCCAACGTCCTGACTTTC. The variable domain in full, completed from reference TRBV30 and TRBJ2-6, reads SQTIHQWPATLVQPVGSPLSLECTVEGTSNPNLYWYRQAAGRGLQLLFYSVGIGQISSEVPQNLSASRPQDRQFILSSKKLLLSDSGFYLCAWMTRPRISGANVLTFGAGSRLTVL.

This clone ranks as medium-sized (0.01 to 0.1%). The chain joins TRBV6-1 to TRBJ1-2, with a weak D call TRBD1 (6 bases). This CDR3 is built from 15 residues. Trimming pared 5 bases from V and 8 bases from J, leaving 21 bases between. The germline V gene has CDR1 MNHNS and CDR2 SASEGT. In DNA, the CDR3 is TGTGCCAGCAGTAGTTCCGCAAAACAGGGAGGCGGCTACACCTTC. Translating it yields CASSSSAKQGGGYTF.

V usage is TRBV20-1 and J usage is TRBJ1-1; D gene uncertain. Germline loops: CDR1 DFQATT, CDR2 SNEGSKA (reference sequence). The CDR3 is 12 residues long. The germline V and J ends were trimmed by 6 bases and 3 bases, with 11 bases remaining between them. CDR3 nucleotides: TGCAGTGCCAAGGTTGGGGACACTGAAGCTTTCTTT. It translates to CSAKVGDTEAFF.

In its sample, this clone is medium-sized. The identical CDR3 is also encoded by other nucleotide sequences in the sample. This chain uses TRBV28 with TRBJ2-7; TRBD1 might be the D (6 bases). Germline loops: CDR1 MDHEN, CDR2 SYDVKM. The CDR3 is made up of 18 amino acids. Trimming took off 5 bases at V and 7 bases at J, with 30 bases between the two ends. The CDR3 is CASSRSLYRVSNLYEQYF. The CDR3, as DNA: TGTGCCAGCAGTCGCTCTCTTTACAGGGTGTCTAACCTATATGAGCAGTACTTC.

This clone appeared a few times. This chain uses TRBV6-1 with TRBJ2-6; D remains ambiguous. This CDR3 has 14 residues. V gave up 4 bases and J gave up 4 bases, with 8 bases separating them. Germline V gene sequence: CDR1 MNHNS, CDR2 SASEGT. In DNA form, the CDR3 reads TGTGCCAGCAGTGTTTCGGACGGGGCCAACGTCCTGACTTTC. It specifies CASSVSDGANVLTF.

This clone is medium-sized. The chain recombines TRBV27 with TRBJ1-2; the match to TRBD1 covers 8 bases. The length of the CDR3 is 17 residues. Looked up from germline, CDR1 is MNHEY and CDR2 is SMNVEV (reference sequence). Germline trimming cut 5 bases from V and 4 bases from J; bases unmatched to any gene: 15. The CDR3 DNA is TGTGCCAGCAGTGTTAAAGGCCCTCAGGGGGCGATCTATGGCTACACCTTC. Translated, it gives CASSVKGPQGAIYGYTF.

The chain links TRBV7-9 to TRBJ2-5; D gene ambiguous. CDR1 is SEHNR and CDR2 is FQNEAQ in the germline V gene (reference sequence). This CDR3 region has 16 residues. Trimming pared 6 bases from V and 5 bases from J, leaving 22 bases between. CDR3 residues: CASSKAGVVAWETQYF. Here the CDR3 DNA reads TGTGCCAGCAGTAAGGCCGGCGTTGTCGCTTGGGAGACCCAGTACTTC. Using reference TRBV7-9 and TRBJ2-5 for the parts outside the CDR3, the full variable domain is DTGVSQNPRHKITKRGQNVTFRCDPISEHNRLYWYRQTLGQGPEFLTYFQNEAQLEKSRLLSDRFSAERPKGSFSTLEIQRTEQGDSAMYLCASSKAGVVAWETQYFGPGTRLLVL.

Comment on this clone: At one end the junction does not follow the germline gene, possibly because of a read error. The rearrangement links TRBV19 to TRBJ2-1; tentatively, D is TRBD2 (6 bases). Germline V gene lookup returns CDR1 LNHDA and CDR2 SQIVND (reference sequence). CDR3 length equals 16 residues. CDR3 protein: CASSRSSVITYNELFF. Written as DNA, the CDR3 is TGTGCCAGTAGTAGGTCTAGCGTGATCACCTACAATGAGCTGTTCTTC. Based on the CDR3 plus reference TRBV19 and TRBJ2-1, the full variable domain is DGGITQSPKYLFRKEGQNVTLSCEQNLNHDAMYWYRQDPGQGLRLIYYSQIVNDFQKGDIAEGYSVSREKKESFPLTVTSAQKNPTAFYLCASSRSSVITYNELFFGPGTRLTVL.

By share, this clone counts as medium-sized (0.01 to 0.1%). The V and J genes are TRBV7-8 and TRBJ2-7, with 9 bases lining up with TRBD2. With V trimmed by 3 bases and J by 3 bases, 6 bases remained unmatched. Per germline, CDR1 SGHVS and CDR2 FQNEAQ. This CDR3 is built from 15 residues. Here the CDR3 reads CASSFWSSGNYEQYF. The DNA of the CDR3 is TGTGCCAGCAGCTTTTGGTCTAGCGGGAACTACGAGCAGTACTTC.

Details on this clone: This is likely a read error, given that the CDR3 carries no conserved phenylalanine or tryptophan at its end. This sequence joins TRBV28 and TRBJ1-2; D is ambiguous. Trimming took off 10 bases at V and 7 bases at J, with 13 bases between the two ends. The CDR3 extends over 11 amino acids. Germline V gene lookup returns CDR1 MDHEN and CDR2 SYDVKM. The DNA of the CDR3 is TGTGCCATCCATCTAATGGGTGGCTACACCTCC. As protein: CAIHLMGGYTS.

At least ten counts were recorded for this clone. This may be a read error, as it is one base from a much larger clone. The CDR3 here is CSAPNTAALKDTQYF. The CDR3 DNA reads as TGCAGTGCTCCGAATACAGCGGCTTTAAAGGATACCCAGTACTTC. The chain is built from TRBV20-1 and TRBJ2-5, with D perhaps TRBD2 (5 bases). The germline CDR1 and CDR2 sequences are DFQATT and SNEGSKA (reference sequence). This CDR3 region has 15 residues. V lost 5 bases to trimming and J lost 8 bases, with 24 bases between them.

The rearrangement uses TRBV20-1 and TRBJ2-7, with 7 bases matching TRBD2. Per the germline V gene, CDR1 is DFQATT and CDR2 is SNEGSKA (reference sequence). The CDR3 spans 12 residues. J gave up 4 bases and V 5 bases, and 5 bases lay outside the gene matches. CDR3 region: CSASSGGYEQYF. Written as DNA, the CDR3 is TGCAGTGCTTCTTCGGGGGGATACGAGCAGTACTTC.

The rearrangement links TRBV6-6 to TRBJ2-3, with 7 positions matching TRBD2. J gave up 6 bases and V 2 bases, and 14 bases lay outside the gene matches. The CDR3 extends over 17 amino acids. Germline values: CDR1 MNHNY, CDR2 SVGAGI (reference sequence). CDR3 sequence: CASSYIEKAGTRDTQYF. The CDR3 DNA sequence: TGTGCCAGCAGTTACATCGAAAAAGCGGGGACGAGGGATACGCAGTATTTT.

The table lists this clone with a few counts. Here the CDR3 DNA reads TGTGCCATCAGCCTCTGTACAGGGATCGACGGCTACACCTTC. Amino acid sequence: CAISLCTGIDGYTF. The chain carries TRBV6-2 or TRBV6-3 and TRBJ1-2; maybe TRBD1 (6 bases). Trimming stripped 10 bases from V and 8 bases from J, with 23 bases between. CDR1 and CDR2 (germline): MNHEY, SVGEGT. The length of the CDR3 is 14 residues.

This clone was found many times. J is TRBJ2-1 and V is TRBV7-8, with 16 bases matching TRBD2. CDR1 is SGHVS, CDR2 FQNEAQ, per germline. The CDR3 is made up of 16 amino acids. J lost 6 bases, V lost 3 bases, and 2 bases had no gene match. CDR3 amino acids: CASSFGTSGRGNEQFF. CDR3 coding DNA: TGTGCCAGCAGCTTCGGGACTAGCGGGAGGGGCAATGAGCAGTTCTTC.

The chain carries TRBV20-1 and TRBJ2-1, with 9 bases that match TRBD2. V lost 6 bases and J lost 7; bases outside the gene matches: 13. Germline values: CDR1 DFQATT, CDR2 SNEGSKA (reference sequence). The CDR3 contains 15 residues. The CDR3 reads CSASTLAGIRNEQFF. The CDR3 coding sequence is TGCAGTGCAAGCACTCTAGCGGGAATAAGGAATGAGCAGTTCTTC.